This T cell receptor (beta chain) was retrieved from a study of PD-1 blockade in classical Hodgkin lymphoma. Every patient relapsed after autologous stem cell transplantation, and brentuximab vedotin exposure varied. Starting with thawed PBMCs, CD4+ T cells were purified by magnetic negative selection. Sequencing was performed with immunoSEQ multiplex PCR; in TCRdb, only in-frame clones are kept and a portion is missing. The profile shows fewer than 15,000 clones, roughly 90% of them singletons. Findings and limits, study-wide: Partial responders and progressors had significantly lower baseline TCR diversity. Reported baseline diversity: healthy donors highest, relapsed/refractory patients lowest.

Worth noting for this clone: Its cognate antigen is unknown.

The material sequenced was CD4+ T cells from blood, taken at baseline. The sequence was collected from a human donor with classical Hodgkin lymphoma.

For the CDR3, the DNA is TGCGCCAGCAGCTTGGGTTCCGCCATGAACACTGAAGCTTTCTTT. It yields the protein CASSLGSAMNTEAFF. V is TRBV5-1 and J is TRBJ1-1; no firm D call. The length of the CDR3 is 15 residues. The germline gives CDR1 SGHRS, CDR2 YFSETQ. Trimming took 0 bases from V and 0 from J, leaving 9 bases between them.